This T cell receptor beta chain was identified during a study of T cells in localized non-small cell lung cancer. Comment on this clone: The antigen remains undetermined.

The study, taken as a whole, reports: Tumor trailed uninvolved adjacent lung in T cell clonality, which peaked there.

Assay: immunoSEQ multiplex PCR; the TCRdb copy retains only in-frame clones and omits some. The data show around 80,000 clones, with around 81% seen just once and 15% to 20% held by the top ten. Germline values: CDR1 LNHNV, CDR2 YYDKDF (reference sequence). This CDR3 is 15 amino acids long. Unmatched junction bases numbered 8, after V lost 3 bases and J lost 3 bases. The sequence came from a man aged 40-75 years with stage II squamous cell lung carcinoma. The chain links TRBV15 to TRBJ2-7; TRBD1 matches at 7 bases. Sample: PBMCs, taken before any cancer treatment. CDR3 in amino acids: CATSRNPGGLYEQYF. CDR3 sequence (DNA): TGTGCCACCAGCAGGAATCCAGGGGGTCTCTACGAGCAGTACTTC.